The 16 T cell receptor beta chains in this list originate from one sample, sequenced in a study of a mutant IDH1 vaccine in newly diagnosed glioma. Regarding time point: week 47, end of study. Every vaccination contained 300 ug of the mutant IDH1 20-mer peptide and was paired with topical imiquimod. These receptors are not linked to any known antigen. Sequenced by immunoSEQ multiplex PCR; TCRdb stores in-frame clones only, minus some. The table lists approximately 25,000 clones, over 80% of them singletons, with roughly 3.8% in the top ten. Sequencing used PBMCs, obtained from a glioma patient whose treatment included an IDH1 peptide vaccine. These receptors originate from a man in his forties with glioma. Some clones in this sample may be carry-over from other donors' samples.

This clone came up a few times. The chain is built from TRBV19 and TRBJ2-2; D remains unclear. The CDR3 extends over 14 amino acids. Deletions cut 6 bases from V and 3 bases from J, with 11 bases between. Germline V gene sequence: CDR1 LNHDA, CDR2 SQIVND (reference sequence). The CDR3 DNA is TGTGCCAGTAGGGGAACCCTGGACACCGGGGAGCTGTTTTTT. It translates to CASRGTLDTGELFF.

The chain combines TRBV30 with TRBJ1-1; a weak D match, TRBD1 (6 bases). Looked up from germline, CDR1 is GTSNPN and CDR2 is SVGIG (reference sequence). The CDR3 loop spans 11 amino acids. Trimming pared 4 bases from V and 11 bases from J, leaving 14 bases between. CDR3 loop: CAWNGGQEAFF. CDR3 nucleotides: TGTGCCTGGAACGGGGGCCAAGAGGCTTTCTTT. The full variable domain, rest sourced from reference TRBV30 and TRBJ1-1, is SQTIHQWPATLVQPVGSPLSLECTVEGTSNPNLYWYRQAAGRGLQLLFYSVGIGQISSEVPQNLSASRPQDRQFILSSKKLLLSDSGFYLCAWNGGQEAFFGQGTRLTVV.

This chain links TRBV30 with TRBJ2-3, with D perhaps matching TRBD2 (6 bases). This CDR3 region has 15 residues. V was trimmed by 0 bases and J by 1 base, leaving 11 bases between them. CDR1 and CDR2 (germline): GTSNPN, SVGIG (reference sequence). This CDR3 reads CAWSVEGMGTDTQYF. CDR3 DNA sequence: TGTGCCTGGAGTGTGGAGGGGATGGGCACAGATACGCAGTATTTT.

The chain uses TRBV19 and TRBJ1-2; 7 nucleotides line up with TRBD1. V dropped 0 bases and J dropped 8; count of bases not matched to a gene: 9. The CDR3 has 15 residues. In germline, CDR1 is LNHDA, CDR2 SQIVND (reference sequence). DNA of the CDR3: TGTGCCAGTAGTATAGACGCTAGGACAGGATTCGGCTACACCTTC. Translation gives CASSIDARTGFGYTF. The variable domain in full, completed from reference TRBV19 and TRBJ1-2, reads DGGITQSPKYLFRKEGQNVTLSCEQNLNHDAMYWYRQDPGQGLRLIYYSQIVNDFQKGDIAEGYSVSREKKESFPLTVTSAQKNPTAFYLCASSIDARTGFGYTFGSGTRLTVV.

The CDR3 DNA follows: TGTGCCAGCTCTGTGGGTAATCAGCCCCAGCATTTT. This translates into CASSVGNQPQHF. The chain is built from TRBV28 and TRBJ1-5; D ambiguous. The CDR3 sequence is 12 residues long. The V end was cut by 8 bases, the J end by 4 bases, with 9 bases between. CDR1 and CDR2 from the germline V gene are MDHEN and SYDVKM.

The V gene is TRBV27, the J gene TRBJ2-7; TRBD1 agrees at 8 bases. The CDR3 consists of 15 residues. V shed 6 bases, J shed 4 bases, and the junction held 11 bases outside the gene matches. CDR1 is MNHEY and CDR2 is SMNVEV in the germline V gene (reference sequence). The CDR3 region is CASSPYQTGVYEQYF. The CDR3 nucleotides read TGTGCCAGCAGCCCATACCAGACAGGGGTTTACGAGCAGTACTTC.

This rearrangement joins TRBV6-6 to TRBJ1-5, with D possibly being TRBD1 (5 bases). The germline gives CDR1 MNHNY, CDR2 SVGAGI (reference sequence). V dropped 3 bases and J dropped 4 bases, with 13 bases sitting between them. The CDR3 spans 15 residues. The CDR3 DNA reads as TGTGCCAGCAGTTATGCCGGCAGGGATAATCAGCCCCAGCATTTT. This codes for CASSYAGRDNQPQHF.

The CDR3 loop is CASSEGFGGDRAYEQYF. The CDR3, as DNA: TGTGCCAGCAGTGAAGGCTTTGGGGGGGACAGGGCCTACGAGCAGTACTTC. The chain joins TRBV6-1 to TRBJ2-7, with 9 bases identical to TRBD1. J lost 2 bases, V lost 1 base, and 9 bases had no gene match. CDR1 and CDR2 (germline): MNHNS, SASEGT. The CDR3 is 17 residues long.

The chain combines TRBV9 with TRBJ1-1; TRBD1 might be the D (6 bases). CDR1 is SGDLS, CDR2 YYNGEE, per germline. The V end was cut by 2 bases, the J end by 3 bases, with 11 bases between. The CDR3 extends over 14 amino acids. CDR3: CASSVWEGDTEAFF. For the CDR3, the DNA is TGTGCCAGCAGCGTCTGGGAGGGGGACACTGAAGCTTTCTTT. Supplemented by reference TRBV9 and TRBJ1-1, the full variable domain reads DSGVTQTPKHLITATGQRVTLRCSPRSGDLSVYWYQQSLDQGLQFLIQYYNGEERAKGNILERFSAQQFPDLHSELNLSSLELGDSALYFCASSVWEGDTEAFFGQGTRLTVV.

This clone has just a few counts. J is TRBJ1-5 and V is TRBV9; a possible D gene is TRBD1 (5 bases). From germline, CDR1 is SGDLS and CDR2 YYNGEE. V was pared by 4 bases and J by 6 bases, with 11 bases between. The length of the CDR3 is 13 residues. The CDR3 here is CASSLGGGQPQHF. The CDR3 DNA follows: TGTGCCAGCAGCCTTGGGGGAGGTCAGCCCCAGCATTTT. Full variable domain (rest looked up from reference TRBV9 and TRBJ1-5): DSGVTQTPKHLITATGQRVTLRCSPRSGDLSVYWYQQSLDQGLQFLIQYYNGEERAKGNILERFSAQQFPDLHSELNLSSLELGDSALYFCASSLGGGQPQHFGDGTRLSIL.

This chain joins TRBV4-2 and TRBJ2-7, with 9 bases that match TRBD1. The V segment lost 2 bases and the J segment 2 bases; nucleotides outside the gene matches: 4. CDR3 length equals 15 residues. The germline CDR1 and CDR2 sequences are LGHNA and YNFKEQ. The CDR3 DNA follows: TGTGCCAGCAGCCAAACAGGGGGCGATCCCTACGAGCAGTACTTC. Protein product: CASSQTGGDPYEQYF.

This chain links TRBV5-3 with TRBJ1-5, with 7 bases identical to TRBD1. TRBV5-3 is an ORF for which the function is uncertain. The CDR3 is 17 residues long. With 1 base clipped from V and 0 bases from J, the junction kept 7 bases outside the gene matches. CDR3 region: CARSLRDSSYSNQPQHF. In DNA, the CDR3 is TGTGCCAGAAGCTTGCGGGACAGTTCCTATAGCAATCAGCCCCAGCATTTT.

CDR3 residues: CASSLVVSGGPVVTDTQYF. CDR3 in DNA: TGTGCCAGCAGCTTAGTGGTTAGCGGGGGGCCGGTGGTTACAGATACGCAGTATTTT. The chain uses TRBV7-2 and TRBJ2-3; TRBD2 matches at 10 bases. V was pared by 1 base and J by 3 bases, with 13 bases of the junction left unmatched. The CDR3 runs to 19 residues. CDR1 and CDR2 (germline): SGHTA, FQGNSA.

J is TRBJ1-5 and V is TRBV5-1; 7 bases line up with TRBD1. The CDR3 has 16 amino acids. Germline values: CDR1 SGHRS, CDR2 YFSETQ. With 4 bases clipped from V and 0 bases from J, the junction kept 7 bases outside the gene matches. CDR3 DNA: TGCGCCAGCAGCCTGGGGACAGTAAATAGCAATCAGCCCCAGCATTTT. It yields the protein CASSLGTVNSNQPQHF.

This clone was observed a single time. The chain recombines TRBV30 with TRBJ2-1, with 7 bases lining up with TRBD2. CDR1 and CDR2 (germline): GTSNPN, SVGIG (reference sequence). This CDR3 is 13 amino acids long. Unmatched junction bases numbered 4, after V lost 4 bases and J lost 4 bases. The CDR3 nucleotides are TGTGCCTGGAAAGGCGGGGGTTACAATGAGCAGTTCTTC. This translates into CAWKGGGYNEQFF.

The chain has TRBV5-1 and TRBJ2-7, with 9 bases matching TRBD1. V was clipped by 4 bases and J by 5 bases; unmatched bases: 7. This CDR3 is built from 14 residues. The V gene's germline CDR1 is SGHRS and CDR2 YFSETQ. The CDR3 loop is CASSQSQGADEQYF. As DNA, the CDR3 is TGCGCCAGCAGCCAATCACAGGGGGCGGACGAGCAGTACTTC.